The 32 T cell receptor beta chains below all came from one sample that was sequenced in a study of blood T cell repertoires in COVID-19. Assay: immunoSEQ multiplex PCR; the TCRdb copy retains only in-frame clones and omits some. This sample has 150,000 to 200,000 clones, with around 87% found just once. The sequencing sample was made of peripheral blood. The source is a woman aged 30 to 39 with active or convalescent COVID-19.

The chain combines TRBV7-2 with TRBJ1-4, with TRBD1 matching over 7 bases. Trimming cost V 5 bases and J 5 bases; bases outside gene matches: 8. The CDR3 extends over 15 amino acids. CDR1 is SGHTA and CDR2 is FQGNSA in the germline V gene. CDR3 coding DNA: TGTGCCAGCAGCGTCCGGACAGGCCTCAATGAAAAACTGTTTTTT. As protein: CASSVRTGLNEKLFF.

This clone was recorded a few times. The chain carries TRBV6-6 and TRBJ1-5; tentatively, D is TRBD1 (5 bases). The CDR3 has 15 residues. V lost 6 bases and J lost 4, with 16 bases in between. Germline V lookup: CDR1 MNHNY, CDR2 SVGAGI (reference sequence). CDR3: CASSPDREANQPQHF. CDR3 nucleotides: TGTGCCAGCAGCCCTGACAGAGAGGCTAATCAGCCCCAGCATTTT.

The chain links TRBV6-5 to TRBJ1-2, with TRBD1 identical over 9 bases. After removal of 6 bases from V and 4 bases from J, the junction contained 9 bases not matched to a gene. CDR3 length equals 15 residues. From germline, CDR1 is MNHEY and CDR2 SVGAGI. The CDR3 sequence is CASSRRDRDLYGYTF. CDR3 nucleotide sequence: TGTGCCAGCAGCCGCCGGGACAGGGACCTCTATGGCTACACCTTC.

The chain couples TRBV5-1 to TRBJ2-2, with TRBD1 matching 8 bases. The trim removed 0 bases at V and 7 bases at J, leaving 5 bases unmatched. The CDR3 length is 15 residues. Germline CDR1 SGHRS, CDR2 YFSETQ. CDR3 sequence: CASSLGTGSSGELFF. CDR3 nucleotide sequence: TGCGCCAGCAGCTTGGGGACAGGGTCGAGCGGGGAGCTGTTTTTT. Full variable domain (outside the CDR3, taken from reference TRBV5-1 and TRBJ2-2): KAGVTQTPRYLIKTRGQQVTLSCSPISGHRSVSWYQQTPGQGLQFLFEYFSETQRNKGNFPGRFSGRQFSNSRSEMNVSTLELGDSALYLCASSLGTGSSGELFFGEGSRLTVL.

This chain joins TRBV28 and TRBJ1-1, with 8 bases that match TRBD1. V shed 5 bases, J shed 4 bases, and the junction held 6 bases outside the gene matches. The CDR3 consists of 14 residues. From germline, CDR1 is MDHEN and CDR2 SYDVKM. The CDR3 region has the DNA TGTGCCAGCAGTCGACAGGGGATAGGCACTGAAGCTTTCTTT. Translated: CASSRQGIGTEAFF.

V is TRBV5-1 and J is TRBJ2-2; TRBD2 matches at 8 bases. CDR1 and CDR2 from the germline V gene are SGHRS and YFSETQ. The CDR3 sequence is 16 residues long. After removal of 3 bases from V and 4 bases from J, the junction contained 8 bases not matched to a gene. CDR3 protein: CASSWRSGSGTGELFF. Written as DNA, the CDR3 is TGCGCCAGCAGCTGGAGGAGCGGGAGCGGCACCGGGGAGCTGTTTTTT.

This chain uses TRBV12-3 or TRBV12-4 with TRBJ1-2; D unresolved. The CDR3 runs to 13 residues. The V end was cut by 3 bases, the J end by 4 bases, with 9 bases between. The CDR3 protein is CASSFVFRYGYTF. The DNA for the CDR3 is TGTGCCAGCAGTTTTGTGTTTCGCTATGGCTACACCTTC.

The genes are TRBV15 and TRBJ2-5, with 10 bases aligning to TRBD1. Trimming at V came to 1 base and at J to 2 bases, leaving 4 bases not matched to a gene. Looked up from germline, CDR1 is LNHNV and CDR2 is YYDKDF (reference sequence). This CDR3 spans 16 amino acids. The CDR3 is CATSRGQGASQETQYF. The CDR3 nucleotides are TGTGCCACCAGCAGAGGACAGGGGGCTTCGCAAGAGACCCAGTACTTC.

Of note for this clone: Other DNA sequences in this sample translate to the same CDR3. This chain joins TRBV7-9 and TRBJ1-1; D is unclear. The CDR3 is 14 amino acids. CDR1 SEHNR and CDR2 FQNEAQ come from the germline V gene (reference sequence). Between the trimmed V and J ends, which lost 1 base and 0 bases, there was a span of 6 bases. The CDR3 DNA reads as TGTGCCAGCAGCTTAGGGCAGATGAACACTGAAGCTTTCTTT. Translation gives CASSLGQMNTEAFF.

J is TRBJ1-2 and V is TRBV19; 10 bases line up with TRBD1. V gave up 2 bases and J gave up 6 bases; unmatched junction bases: 6. The CDR3 has 15 amino acids. Looked up from germline, CDR1 is LNHDA and CDR2 is SQIVND (reference sequence). This CDR3 reads CASSIWDRGLDGYTF. CDR3 bases: TGTGCCAGTAGTATATGGGACAGGGGCTTGGATGGCTACACCTTC.

This sequence joins TRBV7-2 and TRBJ2-5; TRBD2 might be the D (6 bases). V shed 5 bases and J shed 4 bases, with 11 bases lying between them. Germline V CDR1 and CDR2: SGHTA, FQGNSA. CDR3 length: 13 residues. This CDR3 is CASSPGTLETQYF. The CDR3 coding sequence is TGTGCCAGCAGCCCCGGGACTTTAGAGACCCAGTACTTC.

The V gene is TRBV18, the J gene TRBJ1-5; D not certain. The CDR3 length is 14 residues. The V gene lost 6 bases and the J gene lost 1 base, with 10 bases spanning the gap. In germline, CDR1 is KGHSH, CDR2 LQKENI. The CDR3 sequence is CASSRSKSNQPQHF. DNA of the CDR3: TGTGCCAGCTCGCGGAGCAAAAGCAATCAGCCCCAGCATTTT.

The chain has TRBV3-1 (or the pseudogene TRBV3-2) and TRBJ2-5; a possible D gene is TRBD2 (5 bases). The CDR3 runs 14 residues. V gave up 1 base and J gave up 7 bases, with 13 bases separating them. The germline CDR1 and CDR2 sequences are LGHDT and YNNKEL (reference sequence). The CDR3 bases are TGTGCCAGCAGCCAAGGGAGCGGTTACGGGACCCAGTACTTC. Its protein is CASSQGSGYGTQYF.

This clone showed up just once. The V call is TRBV27, the J call TRBJ2-7; 7 bases match TRBD2. CDR1 is MNHEY and CDR2 is SMNVEV in the germline V gene (reference sequence). V trimming: 0 bases; J trimming: 0 bases; junction bases outside the gene matches: 5. CDR3 length: 16 residues. The chain's CDR3 is CASSLSAGESSYEQYF. The DNA of the CDR3 is TGTGCCAGCAGTTTATCGGCGGGAGAGAGCTCCTACGAGCAGTACTTC.

The chain is built from TRBV19 and TRBJ2-3; 9 bases match TRBD2. V trimming: 1 base; J trimming: 2 bases; junction bases outside the gene matches: 1. CDR1 and CDR2 from the germline V gene are LNHDA and SQIVND (reference sequence). The CDR3 totals 15 residues. CDR3 DNA sequence: TGTGCCAGTAGTATAGGACTAGCGGACACAGATACGCAGTATTTT. Residues: CASSIGLADTDTQYF.

This clone was counted once. This chain joins TRBV4-1 and TRBJ2-1, with 9 bases aligning to TRBD2. Unmatched junction bases numbered 11, after V lost 4 bases and J lost 7 bases. CDR3 length equals 16 residues. CDR1 and CDR2 from the germline V gene are MGHRA and YSYEKL. CDR3 sequence (DNA): TGCGCCAGCAGCCCTAAGGGGGTAGCGGGGGTAAATGAGCAGTTCTTC. This codes for CASSPKGVAGVNEQFF.

The gene calls are TRBV7-2 and TRBJ2-3, with a possible D match to TRBD1 (5 bases). The V end was cut by 4 bases, the J end by 5 bases, with 22 bases between. The germline V gene encodes CDR1 SGHTA and CDR2 FQGNSA. The CDR3 loop spans 17 amino acids. The CDR3 loop is CASSSSSWGRVEDTQYF. As DNA, the CDR3 is TGTGCCAGCAGCTCCTCAAGCTGGGGCAGGGTGGAAGATACGCAGTATTTT.

The chain links TRBV2 to TRBJ2-2; possible D gene TRBD1, 6 bases. V was clipped by 4 bases and J by 3 bases, with 12 bases between them. This CDR3 is built from 15 residues. Germline V lookup: CDR1 SNHLY, CDR2 FYNNEI. Here the CDR3 reads CASSARRGDTGELFF. CDR3 in DNA: TGTGCCAGCAGTGCACGCAGGGGTGACACCGGGGAGCTGTTTTTT.

The chain uses TRBV7-9 and TRBJ2-5; D perhaps matches TRBD2 (6 bases). Trimming removed 5 bases at V and 7 bases at J, with 17 bases between. The CDR3 runs to 14 residues. Germline CDR1 reads SEHNR; CDR2 reads FQNEAQ (reference sequence). The DNA for the CDR3 is TGTGCCAGCAGCACCCCCAAGGGACTCGGGACCCAGTACTTC. Translating it yields CASSTPKGLGTQYF.

V is TRBV9 and J is TRBJ2-5; 12 bases map to TRBD2. The CDR3 has 15 residues. CDR1 is SGDLS, CDR2 YYNGEE, per germline. The V and J ends lost 3 bases and 2 bases, in that order; junction bases with no gene match: 2. CDR3 nucleotides: TGTGCCAGCAGCGCTCTAGCGGGGGGGCAAGAGACCCAGTACTTC. Protein: CASSALAGGQETQYF.

In its sample, this clone was seen once. The CDR3: CASSEHRVTEAFF. The CDR3 nucleotides are TGTGCCAGCAGTGAACACAGGGTAACTGAAGCTTTCTTT. The chain has TRBV6-1 and TRBJ1-1; perhaps TRBD1 as D (6 bases). CDR1 and CDR2 (germline): MNHNS, SASEGT. This CDR3 region has 13 residues. V was trimmed by 2 bases and J by 5 bases, leaving 9 bases between them.

V and J are TRBV18 and TRBJ2-7; 7 nucleotides agree with TRBD2. J gave up 0 bases and V 5 bases, and 7 bases lay outside the gene matches. Germline V CDR1 and CDR2: KGHSH, LQKENI. This CDR3 comprises 15 residues. Written as DNA, the CDR3 is TGTGCCAGCTCAGTCAGCGGGGCCACCTCCTACGAGCAGTACTTC. This gives the protein CASSVSGATSYEQYF.

The chain is built from TRBV5-6 and TRBJ1-5; 7 nucleotides agree with TRBD1. The CDR3 is 15 amino acids. CDR1 SGHDT and CDR2 YYEEEE come from the germline V gene. After removal of 4 bases from V and 6 bases from J, the junction contained 10 bases not matched to a gene. CDR3 residues: CASSAQGRRGQPQHF. CDR3 DNA sequence: TGTGCCAGCAGCGCACAGGGGCGACGGGGTCAGCCCCAGCATTTT.

This clone was picked up one time. This chain joins TRBV4-2 and TRBJ2-3; 7 positions match TRBD2. CDR3 length equals 16 residues. From germline, CDR1 is LGHNA and CDR2 YNFKEQ. The V and J ends lost 0 bases and 5 bases, in that order; junction bases with no gene match: 8. The CDR3 here is CASSQDFPPGGDTQYF. CDR3 coding DNA: TGTGCCAGCAGCCAAGATTTCCCCCCGGGAGGAGATACGCAGTATTTT.

This chain uses TRBV12-3 or TRBV12-4 with TRBJ1-2; D not resolved. This CDR3 spans 11 amino acids. V dropped 6 bases and J dropped 3 bases, with 5 bases sitting between them. As DNA, the CDR3 is TGTGCCAGCAGCTCTGACTATGGCTACACCTTC. Its protein is CASSSDYGYTF.

The gene calls are TRBV5-5 and TRBJ2-3, with D tentatively TRBD2 (5 bases). The germline V and J ends were trimmed by 3 bases and 8 bases, with 10 bases remaining between them. The CDR3 has 12 residues. CDR1 and CDR2 from the germline V gene are SGHKS and YYEKEE (reference sequence). The CDR3 sequence is CASSSDGGTQYF. The CDR3 DNA sequence: TGTGCCAGCAGCTCAGACGGAGGTACGCAGTATTTT.

V usage is TRBV11-2 and J usage is TRBJ1-2, with TRBD1 matching 10 bases. The length of the CDR3 is 15 residues. Trimming cost V 5 bases and J 4 bases; bases outside gene matches: 7. From germline, CDR1 is SGHAT and CDR2 FQNNGV. The CDR3 region is CASSPTGGSFYGYTF. The DNA for the CDR3 is TGTGCCAGCAGCCCGACAGGGGGCTCGTTCTATGGCTACACCTTC.

The V gene is TRBV5-1, the J gene TRBJ2-5, with 7 bases that match TRBD2. Germline-derived CDR1 and CDR2 are SGHRS and YFSETQ. V lost 4 bases to trimming and J lost 0 bases; unmatched junction nucleotides: 6. The CDR3 runs 15 residues. The CDR3 DNA follows: TGCGCCAGCAGCAGAAATGGGGGGGACCAAGAGACCCAGTACTTC. It codes for CASSRNGGDQETQYF.

The V call is TRBV11-2, the J call TRBJ2-7; possibly TRBD1 for D (6 bases). CDR1 and CDR2 (germline): SGHAT, FQNNGV. The germline V and J ends were trimmed by 1 base and 0 bases, with 13 bases remaining between them. The CDR3 is made up of 16 amino acids. CDR3 bases: TGTGCCAGCAGCTTAGCCGTCACAGGGAGCTCCTACGAGCAGTACTTC. This codes for CASSLAVTGSSYEQYF.

V gene TRBV10-3 combines with J gene TRBJ1-5; D may be TRBD1 (5 bases). The CDR3 totals 15 residues. V shed 0 bases and J shed 7 bases, with 13 bases lying between them. Germline CDR1 and CDR2: ENHRY and SYGVKD. As DNA, the CDR3 is TGTGCCATCAGTGAGTCGGCGAGGGGAGGACAGCCCCAGCATTTT. This translates into CAISESARGGQPQHF.

V and J are TRBV19 and TRBJ1-5; D is unclear. V shed 4 bases and J shed 1 base, with 5 bases lying between them. Germline CDR1 LNHDA, CDR2 SQIVND (reference sequence). The CDR3 consists of 13 residues. DNA for the CDR3: TGTGCCAGTAGTACCGAGAGCAATCAGCCCCAGCATTTT. This sequence encodes CASSTESNQPQHF.

The chain recombines TRBV12-3 or TRBV12-4 with TRBJ1-2, with 10 positions matching TRBD1. With 5 bases clipped from V and 8 bases from J, the junction kept 5 bases outside the gene matches. This CDR3 spans 13 amino acids. The CDR3, as DNA: TGTGCCAGCAGTGTTGACAGGGGGCGCGGCTACACCTTC. This sequence encodes CASSVDRGRGYTF.